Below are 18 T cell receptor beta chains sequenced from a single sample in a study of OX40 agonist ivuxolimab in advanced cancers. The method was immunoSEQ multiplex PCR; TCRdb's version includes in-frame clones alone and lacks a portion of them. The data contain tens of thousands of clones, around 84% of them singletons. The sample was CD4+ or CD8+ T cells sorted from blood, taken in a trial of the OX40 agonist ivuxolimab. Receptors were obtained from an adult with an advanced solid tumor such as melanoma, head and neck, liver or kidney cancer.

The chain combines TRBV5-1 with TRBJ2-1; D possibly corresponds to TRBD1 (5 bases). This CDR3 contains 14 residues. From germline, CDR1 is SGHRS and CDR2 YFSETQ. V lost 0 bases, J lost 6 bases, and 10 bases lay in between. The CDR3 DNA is TGCGCCAGCAGCTTGGGGGGCCCCCTCAATGAGCAGTTCTTC. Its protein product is CASSLGGPLNEQFF. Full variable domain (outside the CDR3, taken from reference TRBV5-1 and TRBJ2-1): KAGVTQTPRYLIKTRGQQVTLSCSPISGHRSVSWYQQTPGQGLQFLFEYFSETQRNKGNFPGRFSGRQFSNSRSEMNVSTLELGDSALYLCASSLGGPLNEQFFGPGTRLTVL.

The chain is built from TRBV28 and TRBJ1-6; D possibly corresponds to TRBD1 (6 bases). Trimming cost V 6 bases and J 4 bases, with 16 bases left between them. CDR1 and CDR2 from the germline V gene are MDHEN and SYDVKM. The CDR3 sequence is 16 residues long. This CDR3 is CASSITGTPYNSPLHF. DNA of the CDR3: TGTGCCAGCAGCATTACAGGGACCCCATATAATTCACCCCTCCACTTT.

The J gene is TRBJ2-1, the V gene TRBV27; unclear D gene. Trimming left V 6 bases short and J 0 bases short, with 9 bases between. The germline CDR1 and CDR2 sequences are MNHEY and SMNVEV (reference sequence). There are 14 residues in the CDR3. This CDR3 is CASRLVSSYNEQFF. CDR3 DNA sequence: TGTGCCAGCAGGCTTGTAAGCTCCTACAATGAGCAGTTCTTC.

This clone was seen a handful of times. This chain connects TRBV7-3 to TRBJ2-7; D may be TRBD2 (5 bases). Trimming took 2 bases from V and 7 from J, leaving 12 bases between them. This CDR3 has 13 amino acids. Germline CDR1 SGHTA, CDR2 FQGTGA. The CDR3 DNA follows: TGTGCCAGCAGCTTAGGATCCGCGGGTGAGCAGTACTTC. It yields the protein CASSLGSAGEQYF.

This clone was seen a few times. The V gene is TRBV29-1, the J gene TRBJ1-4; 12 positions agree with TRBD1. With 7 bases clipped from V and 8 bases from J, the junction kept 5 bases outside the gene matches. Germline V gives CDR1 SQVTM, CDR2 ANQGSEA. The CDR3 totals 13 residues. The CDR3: CSARDRGREKLFF. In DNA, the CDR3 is TGCAGCGCCCGGGACAGGGGGCGAGAAAAACTGTTTTTT.

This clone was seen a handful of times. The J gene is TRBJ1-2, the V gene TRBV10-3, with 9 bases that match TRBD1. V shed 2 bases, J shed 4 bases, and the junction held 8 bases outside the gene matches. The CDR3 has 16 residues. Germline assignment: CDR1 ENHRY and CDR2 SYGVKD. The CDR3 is CAISEVGTGPTYGYTF. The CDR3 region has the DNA TGTGCCATCAGTGAGGTCGGGACAGGGCCCACCTATGGCTACACCTTC.

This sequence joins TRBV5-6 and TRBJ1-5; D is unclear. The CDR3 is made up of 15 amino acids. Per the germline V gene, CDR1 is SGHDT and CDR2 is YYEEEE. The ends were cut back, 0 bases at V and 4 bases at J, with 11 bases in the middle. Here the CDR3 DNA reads TGTGCCAGCAGCTTGGCCGGACGGCCAAATCAGCCCCAGCATTTT. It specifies CASSLAGRPNQPQHF.

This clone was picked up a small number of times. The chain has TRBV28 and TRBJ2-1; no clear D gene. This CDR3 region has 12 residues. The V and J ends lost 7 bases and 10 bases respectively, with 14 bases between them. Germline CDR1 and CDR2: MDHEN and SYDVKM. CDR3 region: CASKWGSREQFF. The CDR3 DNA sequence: TGTGCCAGCAAGTGGGGTTCAAGGGAGCAGTTCTTC.

CDR3 sequence: CASSLVGGQKTQYF. As DNA, the CDR3 is TGTGCCAGCAGCTTAGTGGGTGGGCAAAAGACCCAGTACTTC. The V call is TRBV7-3, the J call TRBJ2-5; D not resolved. The length of the CDR3 is 14 residues. V lost 2 bases to trimming and J lost 6 bases, with 13 bases between them. CDR1 is SGHTA and CDR2 is FQGTGA in the germline V gene.

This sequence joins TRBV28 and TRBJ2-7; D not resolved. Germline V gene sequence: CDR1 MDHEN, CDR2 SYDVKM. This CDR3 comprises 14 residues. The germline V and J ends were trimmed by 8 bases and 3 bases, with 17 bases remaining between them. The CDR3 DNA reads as TGTGCCAGCTCCGACGGGTTGAATCGCTACGAGCAGTACTTC. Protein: CASSDGLNRYEQYF.

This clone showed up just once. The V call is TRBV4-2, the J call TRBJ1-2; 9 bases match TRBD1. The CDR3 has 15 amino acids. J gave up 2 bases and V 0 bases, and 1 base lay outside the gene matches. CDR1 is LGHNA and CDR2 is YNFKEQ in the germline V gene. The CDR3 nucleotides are TGTGCCAGCAGCCAAGAGACAGGGGGAAACTATGGCTACACCTTC. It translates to CASSQETGGNYGYTF.

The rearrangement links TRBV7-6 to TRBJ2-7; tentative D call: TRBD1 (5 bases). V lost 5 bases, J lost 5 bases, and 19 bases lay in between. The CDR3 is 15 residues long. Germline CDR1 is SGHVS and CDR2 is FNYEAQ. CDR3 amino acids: CASSPTIDRAHEQYF. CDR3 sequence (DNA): TGTGCCAGCAGCCCAACAATCGACAGAGCCCACGAGCAGTACTTC.

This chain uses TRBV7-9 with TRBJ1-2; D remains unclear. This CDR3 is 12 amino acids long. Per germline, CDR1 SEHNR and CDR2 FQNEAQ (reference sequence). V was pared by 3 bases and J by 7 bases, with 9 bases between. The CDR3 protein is CASSFGDSGYTF. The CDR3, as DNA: TGTGCCAGCAGCTTTGGGGATTCTGGCTACACCTTC.

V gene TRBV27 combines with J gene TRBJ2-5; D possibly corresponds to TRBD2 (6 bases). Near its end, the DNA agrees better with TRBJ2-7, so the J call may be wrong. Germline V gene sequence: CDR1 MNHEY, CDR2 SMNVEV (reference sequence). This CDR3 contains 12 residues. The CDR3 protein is CASGDSSYEQYF. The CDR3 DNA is TGTGCCAGCGGGGACTCGTCATACGAGCAGTACTTC.

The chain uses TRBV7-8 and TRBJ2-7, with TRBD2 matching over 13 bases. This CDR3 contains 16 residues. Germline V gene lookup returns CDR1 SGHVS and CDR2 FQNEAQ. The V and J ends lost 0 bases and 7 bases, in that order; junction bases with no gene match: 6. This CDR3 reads CASSLAAGLAGWEQYF. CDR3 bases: TGTGCCAGCAGCTTAGCGGCGGGACTAGCGGGATGGGAGCAGTACTTC.

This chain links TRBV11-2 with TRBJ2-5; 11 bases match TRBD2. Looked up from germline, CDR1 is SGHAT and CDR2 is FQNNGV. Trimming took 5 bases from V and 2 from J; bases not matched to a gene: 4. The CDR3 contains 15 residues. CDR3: CASSMGLAVQETQYF. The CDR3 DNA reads TGTGCCAGCAGCATGGGACTAGCGGTACAAGAGACCCAGTACTTC.

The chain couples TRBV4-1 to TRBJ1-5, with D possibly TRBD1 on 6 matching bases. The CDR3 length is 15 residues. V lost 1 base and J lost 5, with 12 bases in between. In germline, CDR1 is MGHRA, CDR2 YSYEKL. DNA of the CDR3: TGCGCCAGCAGCCAAGTACAGGGCACCGATCAGCCCCAGCATTTT. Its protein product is CASSQVQGTDQPQHF.

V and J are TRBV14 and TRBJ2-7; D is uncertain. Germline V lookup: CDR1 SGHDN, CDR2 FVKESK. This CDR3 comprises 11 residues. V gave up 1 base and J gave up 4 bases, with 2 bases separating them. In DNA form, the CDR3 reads TGTGCCAGCAGCCAAGGGTACGAGCAGTACTTC. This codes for CASSQGYEQYF.